This T cell receptor (beta chain) was sequenced during a study of T-cell memory formation after mild COVID-19. Findings of the study overall: Prior to infection, memory already included some responding clones, suggesting cross-reactive memory joined.

One entry per CDR3 protein results from TCRdb running MiXCR on the 5' RACE reads. The table includes around 400,000 distinct CDR3 sequences, approximately 24% detected once. Between the trimmed V and J ends, which lost 7 bases and 6 bases, there was a span of 21 bases. The germline V gene encodes CDR1 SNHLY and CDR2 FYNNEI. The CDR3 has 15 amino acids. A remark on this clonotype: Antigen unknown.

The sequence came from an adult woman who had mild COVID-19 (a few samples of this study predate the infection). Cell type and time point are not known. V usage is TRBV2 and J usage is TRBJ1-2; D ambiguous. The specimen was PBMCs or a T cell subset sorted from them (not recorded which). This CDR3 reads CASTRRTEDLDGYTF. The CDR3 bases are TGTGCCAGCACCCGACGAACAGAGGATTTGGATGGCTACACCTTC.